The following is a TCR beta chain sequence with its context. Based on its abundance in the sample, this clonotype is medium-sized (0.01 to 0.1%). The antigen this receptor binds is unknown. Base qualities are missing; no much larger clone stands one base away. Sequencing took place on an Illumina MiSeq. The public reads were reprocessed in TCRdb via fastp at Q25 and MiXCR, keeping in-frame beta chains. Merged by CDR3 protein, the rows form single entries marked with the most common genes and DNA. In this sample the table shows thousands of distinct CDR3 sequences, more than 12% of which occur a single time. 2.5% to 3.5% of the sample is taken by the ten largest. The entry originates in a study of liver allograft versus peripheral blood T cells (TCRdb year 2020). With respect to the entire study: T cell receptor repertoires present within transplanted livers were compared with repertoires in the peripheral blood of liver transplant recipients. What the study reported, not specific to this receptor: According to the report, the T cell receptor repertoires detected in peripheral blood were different from the repertoires found inside liver allografts.

The TCR was taken from a human patient who had a liver transplant. After a transplant, the graft donor may have provided part of the T cells.

The DNA sequence reads TGTGCCAGCAGTGAGGGACCTAATCAGCCCCAGCATTTT. Protein translation: CASSEGPNQPQHF. Recombination joined TRBV6-1 with TRBJ1-5; TRBD1 is perhaps the D gene, given 5 matching bases. Per the germline V gene, MNHNS is the CDR1 and SASEGT is the CDR2. V loses 3 bases, J loses 4 bases, and the germline ends lie 7 bases apart. The CDR3 runs 13 residues from the cysteine to the phenylalanine. Solely the CDR3 DNA is kept, with 39 bases framed from the first base.